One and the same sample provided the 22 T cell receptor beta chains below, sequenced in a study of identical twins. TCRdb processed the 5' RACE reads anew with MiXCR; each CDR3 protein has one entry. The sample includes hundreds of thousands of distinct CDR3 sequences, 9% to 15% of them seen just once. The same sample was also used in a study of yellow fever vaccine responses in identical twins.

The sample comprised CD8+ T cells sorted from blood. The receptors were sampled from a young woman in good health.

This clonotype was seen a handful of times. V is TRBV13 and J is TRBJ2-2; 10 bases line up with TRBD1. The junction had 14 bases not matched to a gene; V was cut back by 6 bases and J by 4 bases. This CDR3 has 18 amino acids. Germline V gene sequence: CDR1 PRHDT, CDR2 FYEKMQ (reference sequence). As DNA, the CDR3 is TGTGCCAGCAGTCCTCCCCCCGGACAGGGGGTGGGCACCGGGGAGCTGTTTTTT. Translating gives CASSPPPGQGVGTGELFF. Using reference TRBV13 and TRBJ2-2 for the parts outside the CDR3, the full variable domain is AAGVIQSPRHLIKEKRETATLKCYPIPRHDTVYWYQQGPGQDPQFLISFYEKMQSDKGSIPDRFSAQQFSDYHSELNMSSLELGDSALYFCASSPPPGQGVGTGELFFGEGSRLTVL.

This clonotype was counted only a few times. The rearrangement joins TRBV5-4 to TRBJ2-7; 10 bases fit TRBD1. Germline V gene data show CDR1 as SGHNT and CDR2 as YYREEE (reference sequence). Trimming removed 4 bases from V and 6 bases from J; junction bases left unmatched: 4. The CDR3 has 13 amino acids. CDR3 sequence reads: CASSRDRGPEQYF. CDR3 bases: TGTGCCAGCAGCCGGGACAGGGGTCCCGAGCAGTACTTC.

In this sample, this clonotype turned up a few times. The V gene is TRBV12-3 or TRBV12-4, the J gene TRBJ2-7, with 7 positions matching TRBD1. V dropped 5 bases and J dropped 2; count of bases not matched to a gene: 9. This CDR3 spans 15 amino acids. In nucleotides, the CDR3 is TGTGCCAGCAGTCGCACCCCGGGACAGACCTACGAGCAGTACTTC. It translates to CASSRTPGQTYEQYF.

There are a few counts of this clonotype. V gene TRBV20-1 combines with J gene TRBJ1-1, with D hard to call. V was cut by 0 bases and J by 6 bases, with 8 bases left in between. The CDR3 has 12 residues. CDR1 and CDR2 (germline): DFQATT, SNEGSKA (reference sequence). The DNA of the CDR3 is TGCAGTGCTAGAGATCAAGGGTCTGAAGCTTTCTTT. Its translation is CSARDQGSEAFF.

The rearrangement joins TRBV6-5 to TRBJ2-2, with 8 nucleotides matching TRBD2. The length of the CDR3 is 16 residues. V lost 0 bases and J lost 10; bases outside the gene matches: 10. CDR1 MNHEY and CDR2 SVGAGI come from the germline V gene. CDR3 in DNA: TGTGCCAGCAGTTACTCGATTGACCTAGCGGGTTCGGAGCTGTTTTTT. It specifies CASSYSIDLAGSELFF.

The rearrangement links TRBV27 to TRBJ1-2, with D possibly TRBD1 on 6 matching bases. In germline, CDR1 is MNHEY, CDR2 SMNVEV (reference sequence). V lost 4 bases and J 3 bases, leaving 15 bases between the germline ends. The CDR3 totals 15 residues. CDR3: CASSWGRGPDYGYTF. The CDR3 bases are TGTGCCAGCAGTTGGGGCAGGGGTCCTGACTATGGCTACACCTTC.

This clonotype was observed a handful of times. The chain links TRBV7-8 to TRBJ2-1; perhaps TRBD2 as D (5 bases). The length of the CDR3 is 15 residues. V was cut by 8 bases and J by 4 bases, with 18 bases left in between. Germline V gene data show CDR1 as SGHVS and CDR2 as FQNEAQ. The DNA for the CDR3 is TGTGCCAGCCACGAGGGTTTAAGTTTTTACAATGAGCAGTTCTTC. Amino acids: CASHEGLSFYNEQFF. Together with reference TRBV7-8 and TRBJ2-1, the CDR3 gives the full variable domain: GAGVSQSPRYKVAKRGQDVALRCDPISGHVSLFWYQQALGQGPEFLTYFQNEAQLDKSGLPSDRFFAERPEGSVSTLKIQRTQQEDSAVYLCASHEGLSFYNEQFFGPGTRLTVL.

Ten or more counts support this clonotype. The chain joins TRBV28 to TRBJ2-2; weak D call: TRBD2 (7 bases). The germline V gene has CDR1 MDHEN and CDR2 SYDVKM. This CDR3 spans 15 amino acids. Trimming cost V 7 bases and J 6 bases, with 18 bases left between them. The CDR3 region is CASKGGETDSGELFF. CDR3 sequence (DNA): TGTGCCAGCAAAGGGGGGGAGACGGACTCCGGGGAGCTGTTTTTT. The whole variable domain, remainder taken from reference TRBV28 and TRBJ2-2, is DVKVTQSSRYLVKRTGEKVFLECVQDMDHENMFWYRQDPGLGLRLIYFSYDVKMKEKGDIPEGYSVSREKKERFSLILESASTNQTSMYLCASKGGETDSGELFFGEGSRLTVL.

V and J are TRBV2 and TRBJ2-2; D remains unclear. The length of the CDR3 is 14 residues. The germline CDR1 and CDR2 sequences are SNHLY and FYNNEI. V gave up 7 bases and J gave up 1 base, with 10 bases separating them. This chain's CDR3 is CASIELLNTGELFF. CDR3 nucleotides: TGTGCCAGCATAGAACTCTTGAACACCGGGGAGCTGTTTTTT.

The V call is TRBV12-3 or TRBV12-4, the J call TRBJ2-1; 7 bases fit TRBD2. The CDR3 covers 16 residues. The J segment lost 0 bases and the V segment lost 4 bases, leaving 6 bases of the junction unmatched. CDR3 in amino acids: CASSSPGGSSYNEQFF. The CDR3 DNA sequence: TGTGCCAGCAGTTCCCCAGGCGGGAGCTCCTACAATGAGCAGTTCTTC.

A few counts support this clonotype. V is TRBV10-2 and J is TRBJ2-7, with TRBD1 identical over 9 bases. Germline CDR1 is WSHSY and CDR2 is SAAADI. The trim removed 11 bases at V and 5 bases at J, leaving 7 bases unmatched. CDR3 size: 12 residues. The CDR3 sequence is CADRDRVHEQYF. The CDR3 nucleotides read TGCGCCGACCGGGACAGGGTCCACGAGCAGTACTTC.

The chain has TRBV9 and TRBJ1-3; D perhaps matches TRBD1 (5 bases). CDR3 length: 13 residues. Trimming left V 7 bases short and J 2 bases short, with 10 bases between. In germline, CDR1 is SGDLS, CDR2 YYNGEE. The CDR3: CASSPGAGNTIYF. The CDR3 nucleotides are TGTGCCAGCTCCCCGGGGGCTGGAAACACCATATATTTT.

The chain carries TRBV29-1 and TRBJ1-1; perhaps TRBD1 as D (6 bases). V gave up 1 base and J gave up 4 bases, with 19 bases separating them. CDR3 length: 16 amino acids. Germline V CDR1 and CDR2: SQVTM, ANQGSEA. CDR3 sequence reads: CSVEGGAVIRGTEAFF. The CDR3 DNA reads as TGCAGCGTTGAAGGGGGGGCCGTTATCAGGGGCACTGAAGCTTTCTTT. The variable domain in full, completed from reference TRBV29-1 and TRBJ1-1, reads SAVISQKPSRDICQRGTSLTIQCQVDSQVTMMFWYRQQPGQSLTLIATANQGSEATYESGFVIDKFPISRPNLTFSTLTVSNMSPEDSSIYLCSVEGGAVIRGTEAFFGQGTRLTVV.

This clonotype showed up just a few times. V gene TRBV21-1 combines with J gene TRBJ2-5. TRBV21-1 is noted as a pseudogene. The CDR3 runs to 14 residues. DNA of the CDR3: TGTGCCAGCAGCAAAGGGAAAAGTTGGGAGACCCAGTACTTC. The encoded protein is CASSKGKSWETQYF.

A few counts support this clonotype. The CDR3 loop reads CASSYSLPRTDEGEAFF. For the CDR3, the DNA is TGTGCCAGCAGTTACAGTCTACCCAGGACAGATGAGGGTGAAGCTTTCTTT. The chain carries TRBV6-5 and TRBJ1-1, with D possibly TRBD1 on 6 matching bases. Between the trimmed V and J ends, which lost 2 bases and 7 bases, there was a span of 23 bases. The CDR3 covers 17 residues. Per germline, CDR1 MNHEY and CDR2 SVGAGI.

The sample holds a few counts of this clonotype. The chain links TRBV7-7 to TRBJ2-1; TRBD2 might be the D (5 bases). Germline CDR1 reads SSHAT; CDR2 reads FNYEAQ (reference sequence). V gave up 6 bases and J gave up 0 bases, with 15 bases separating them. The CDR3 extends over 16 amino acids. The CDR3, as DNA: TGTGCCAGCAGTTACACCCTAGCAGACTCCTACAATGAGCAGTTCTTC. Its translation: CASSYTLADSYNEQFF. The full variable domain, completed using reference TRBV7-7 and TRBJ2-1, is GAGVSQSPRYKVTKRGQDVTLRCDPISSHATLYWYQQALGQGPEFLTYFNYEAQPDKSGLPSDRFSAERPEGSISTLTIQRTEQRDSAMYRCASSYTLADSYNEQFFGPGTRLTVL.

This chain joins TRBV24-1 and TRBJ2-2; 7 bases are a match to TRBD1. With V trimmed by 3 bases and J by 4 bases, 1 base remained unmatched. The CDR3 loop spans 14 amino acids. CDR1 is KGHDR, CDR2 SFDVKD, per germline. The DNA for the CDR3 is TGTGCCACCAGTGATCGACAGGGCACCGGGGAGCTGTTTTTT. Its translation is CATSDRQGTGELFF.

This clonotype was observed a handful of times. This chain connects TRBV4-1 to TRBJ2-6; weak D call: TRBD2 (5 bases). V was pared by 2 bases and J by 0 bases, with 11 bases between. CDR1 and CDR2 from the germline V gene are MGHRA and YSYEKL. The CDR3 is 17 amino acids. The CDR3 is CASSQFGDYSGANVLTF. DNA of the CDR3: TGCGCCAGCAGCCAATTTGGTGACTACTCTGGGGCCAACGTCCTGACTTTC.

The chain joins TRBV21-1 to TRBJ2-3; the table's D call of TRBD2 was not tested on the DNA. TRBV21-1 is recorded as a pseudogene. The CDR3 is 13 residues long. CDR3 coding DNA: TGTGCCAGCAGTATAATCGGGGGGCCTCCCCAGTATTTT. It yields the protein CASSIIGGPPQYF.

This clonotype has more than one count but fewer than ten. The CDR3 nucleotides read TGTGCCAGCAGGGGGAGAAAAGATACGCAGTATTTT. This translates into CASRGRKDTQYF. J is TRBJ2-3 and V is TRBV27; maybe TRBD2 (5 bases). The CDR3 has 12 residues. V lost 6 bases and J lost 5, with 9 bases in between. Per the germline V gene, CDR1 is MNHEY and CDR2 is SMNVEV (reference sequence).

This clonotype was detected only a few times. The CDR3 DNA follows: TGTGCCAGCAGCTTGCGGAAAGCGGGAGGGCGGCGGGAGCAGTACTTC. Residues: CASSLRKAGGRREQYF. The chain carries TRBV5-6 and TRBJ2-7, with 10 bases identical to TRBD2. The CDR3 has 16 residues. Germline V lookup: CDR1 SGHDT, CDR2 YYEEEE. V lost 1 base and J lost 7; bases outside the gene matches: 11.

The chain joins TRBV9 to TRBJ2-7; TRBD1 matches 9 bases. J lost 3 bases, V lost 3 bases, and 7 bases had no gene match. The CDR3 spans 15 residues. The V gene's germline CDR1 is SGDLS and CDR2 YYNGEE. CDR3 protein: CASSARGQGHYEQYF. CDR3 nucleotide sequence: TGTGCCAGCAGCGCCCGGGGACAGGGCCACTACGAGCAGTACTTC.